This T cell receptor beta chain was captured by sequencing in a study of cytomegalovirus exposure and HLA in healthy donors. In the PCR, 60 Vbeta and 13 Jbeta primers were used. Repertoires were generated with immunoSEQ multiplex PCR, while TCRdb's copy carries only in-frame clones and drops some. The sample includes about 160,000 clones, 70% to 85% seen only once; the top ten take 2.1%. Germline CDR1 and CDR2: SQVTM and ANQGSEA. The CDR3 is 15 amino acids. Trimming took 3 bases from V and 8 from J; bases not matched to a gene: 11. The receptor was derived from a man aged 35 to 55 in good health and CMV-seronegative. The sample comprised PBMCs. The chain carries TRBV29-1 and TRBJ1-2, with 11 bases lining up with TRBD1. The CDR3 region is CSVDSGGTGGKGYTF. CDR3 DNA: TGCAGCGTTGATAGTGGCGGGACAGGGGGTAAAGGCTACACCTTC.